This entry lists 28 T cell receptor beta chains sequenced from one sample in a study of Graves' ophthalmopathy and Graves' hyperthyroidism. RNA served as the template for amplifying TCR beta CDR3 regions. HTBI primers primed a first-round RT-PCR, and a second-round multiplex PCR followed. TCRdb reprocessed the multiplex PCR reads with MiXCR, giving one entry per CDR3 protein. Here the sample spans over a million distinct CDR3 sequences, 35% to 40% being singletons. What was sequenced was peripheral blood or thyroid tissue (not recorded which). The receptor set was obtained from an adult man with Graves' hyperthyroidism.

This clonotype has ten or more counts. The chain uses TRBV9 and TRBJ1-1, with 10 bases fitting TRBD1. CDR3 length: 14 residues. The V segment lost 3 bases and the J segment 4 bases; nucleotides outside the gene matches: 3. The germline CDR1 and CDR2 sequences are SGDLS and YYNGEE. CDR3 DNA sequence: TGTGCCAGCAGCGCAGGACAGGGGGGCACTGAAGCTTTCTTT. As protein: CASSAGQGGTEAFF. Variable domain in full (rest from reference TRBV9 and TRBJ1-1): DSGVTQTPKHLITATGQRVTLRCSPRSGDLSVYWYQQSLDQGLQFLIQYYNGEERAKGNILERFSAQQFPDLHSELNLSSLELGDSALYFCASSAGQGGTEAFFGQGTRLTVV.

Many counts were recorded for this clonotype. The chain links TRBV7-9 to TRBJ2-5; D is perhaps TRBD2 (5 bases). Germline CDR1 and CDR2: SEHNR and FQNEAQ (reference sequence). The CDR3 consists of 13 residues. The V gene lost 2 bases and the J gene lost 4 bases, with 8 bases spanning the gap. CDR3 loop: CASSLSGPETQYF. CDR3 nucleotide sequence: TGTGCCAGCAGCTTAAGCGGCCCAGAGACCCAGTACTTC.

V usage is TRBV10-2 and J usage is TRBJ1-1; D possibly corresponds to TRBD1 (5 bases). The CDR3 has 14 residues. Deletions cut 9 bases from V and 3 bases from J, with 17 bases between. Germline V lookup: CDR1 WSHSY, CDR2 SAAADI. The CDR3 coding sequence is TGCGCCAGTATCGGGACTAGCGGGTACACTGAAGCTTTCTTT. Its translation: CASIGTSGYTEAFF.

CDR3 DNA: TGCAGCGTTGCCCGGACAGGGTGGAACTATGGCTACACCTTC. Protein product: CSVARTGWNYGYTF. The genes are TRBV29-1 and TRBJ1-2; 8 bases line up with TRBD1. The CDR3 is made up of 14 amino acids. CDR1 and CDR2 (germline): SQVTM, ANQGSEA. J gave up 2 bases and V 4 bases, and 6 bases lay outside the gene matches.

This clonotype has a handful of counts. The V call is TRBV2, the J call TRBJ1-4; D is unclear. Trimming left V 6 bases short and J 8 bases short, with 16 bases between. Germline CDR1 SNHLY, CDR2 FYNNEI. The CDR3 spans 14 residues. The CDR3 loop is CASRPRARGEKLFF. CDR3 DNA sequence: TGTGCCAGCAGGCCCCGGGCCAGAGGGGAAAAACTGTTTTTT.

The genes are TRBV7-2 and TRBJ2-3; TRBD1 might be the D (6 bases). The CDR3 covers 14 residues. Trimming left V 1 base short and J 6 bases short, with 11 bases between. In germline, CDR1 is SGHTA, CDR2 FQGNSA. The CDR3 nucleotides read TGTGCCAGCAGCTTAGACAGGGTTCGGGATACGCAGTATTTT. It specifies CASSLDRVRDTQYF. The whole variable domain, remainder taken from reference TRBV7-2 and TRBJ2-3, is GAGVSQSPSNKVTEKGKDVELRCDPISGHTALYWYRQSLGQGLEFLIYFQGNSAPDKSGLPSDRFSAERTGGSVSTLTIQRTQQEDSAVYLCASSLDRVRDTQYFGPGTRLTVL.

The table lists this clonotype with a few counts. The V and J genes are TRBV7-8 and TRBJ1-4, with D possibly matching TRBD1 (5 bases). CDR3 size: 20 residues. Germline values: CDR1 SGHVS, CDR2 FQNEAQ. The V gene lost 3 bases and the J gene lost 4 bases, with 27 bases spanning the gap. The CDR3 DNA sequence: TGTGCCAGCAGCTTGAATCCTAGTGGCCAGGGAAGGAAGCATAATGAAAAACTGTTTTTT. This sequence encodes CASSLNPSGQGRKHNEKLFF.

This clonotype was picked up many times. The chain uses TRBV20-1 and TRBJ1-1, with TRBD1 as a possible D gene (5 bases). The V gene's germline CDR1 is DFQATT and CDR2 SNEGSKA (reference sequence). The V and J ends lost 2 bases and 5 bases respectively, with 12 bases between them. The CDR3 runs 13 residues. CDR3 DNA: TGCAGTGCTAGAAGGGGAGTAGGGACTGAAGCTTTCTTT. It encodes CSARRGVGTEAFF.

Note on this clonotype: The junction and the germline gene differ at one end; a read error may be behind it. The chain couples TRBV10-3 to TRBJ1-1; the match to TRBD1 covers 7 bases. Germline CDR1 and CDR2: ENHRY and SYGVKD. CDR3 size: 16 residues. The CDR3 coding sequence is TGTGCCAGCAGTCTAGGACAGGCCTTCATGAACACTGAAGCTTTCTTT. Translated: CASSLGQAFMNTEAFF.

The chain joins TRBV20-1 to TRBJ1-6, with a weak D call TRBD1 (6 bases). CDR1 is DFQATT and CDR2 is SNEGSKA in the germline V gene (reference sequence). The CDR3 extends over 14 amino acids. Trimming removed 4 bases from V and 15 bases from J, with 22 bases in between. The CDR3 nucleotides are TGCAGTGCTAAGGGCCTAGCGGGGGGGCCGAACCTCCACTTT. Translated: CSAKGLAGGPNLHF.

J is TRBJ1-1 and V is TRBV10-3, with unresolved D. V was pared by 8 bases and J by 2 bases, with 15 bases between. The germline CDR1 and CDR2 sequences are ENHRY and SYGVKD. There are 14 residues in the CDR3. This CDR3 reads CAISIGTTNTEAFF. The CDR3 nucleotides are TGTGCCATCTCGATTGGCACAACCAACACTGAAGCTTTCTTT.

V usage is TRBV7-9 and J usage is TRBJ1-3; 8 bases are shared with TRBD1. The CDR3 runs to 14 residues. Per the germline V gene, CDR1 is SEHNR and CDR2 is FQNEAQ (reference sequence). Trimming removed 7 bases from V and 4 bases from J; junction bases left unmatched: 6. The CDR3 is CASTNDRGGNTIYF. Written as DNA, the CDR3 is TGTGCCAGCACCAACGACAGGGGAGGAAACACCATATATTTT.

V usage is TRBV7-8 and J usage is TRBJ2-7; 10 bases match TRBD2. After removal of 1 base from V and 3 bases from J, the junction contained 9 bases not matched to a gene. Looked up from germline, CDR1 is SGHVS and CDR2 is FQNEAQ. CDR3 size: 17 residues. CDR3 residues: CASSLESSGGVGYEQYF. Here the CDR3 DNA reads TGTGCCAGCAGCTTAGAGTCGAGCGGGGGGGTAGGCTACGAGCAGTACTTC.

Details on this clonotype: No conserved phenylalanine or tryptophan ends this CDR3, so it is likely a read error. The CDR3 here is CASSPRQRNTEAFL. Here the CDR3 DNA reads TGTGCCAGCAGCCCTCGCCAACGGAACACTGAAGCTTTCCTT. The rearrangement links TRBV10-2 to TRBJ1-1, with D hard to call. This CDR3 comprises 14 residues. CDR1 is WSHSY and CDR2 is SAAADI in the germline V gene.

This clonotype was observed a handful of times. Here the CDR3 omits its conserved ending phenylalanine or tryptophan, so a read error is the likely source. The DNA is omitted, as the CDR3 cannot be located on it reliably, and the CDR3 follows TCRdb's listing. This chain connects TRBV5-1 to TRBJ1-4; the D call of TRBD1 is as the table states it, not checked on the DNA. Inclusive of both ends, the CDR3 amounts to 9 amino acids. The germline V gene has CDR1 SGHRS and CDR2 YFSETQ. The CDR3 here is CASGGGGNY.

V usage is TRBV29-1 and J usage is TRBJ1-2; tentatively, D is TRBD1 (5 bases). Germline CDR1 and CDR2: SQVTM and ANQGSEA. This CDR3 is built from 15 residues. The V and J ends lost 6 bases and 6 bases respectively, with 23 bases between them. The DNA of the CDR3 is TGCAGCGTCGTCCTCCCGCGGGGCCCTAAGGATGGCTACACCTTC. It encodes CSVVLPRGPKDGYTF.

This clonotype was picked up many times. V is TRBV24-1 and J is TRBJ2-7; TRBD1 matches at 8 bases. The germline V gene has CDR1 KGHDR and CDR2 SFDVKD. CDR3 length equals 15 residues. Losses at the gene ends were 4 bases for V and 2 bases for J; bases not matched to a gene: 6. The CDR3 here is CATSDRRGQAYEQYF. The CDR3 DNA reads TGTGCCACCAGTGACCGCCGGGGACAGGCCTACGAGCAGTACTTC.

This clonotype was seen only a few times. CDR3 sequence (DNA): TGCGCCAGCAGCTTGGGACAGGTATTCTCTCTAACTGAAGCTTTCTTT. Translation gives CASSLGQVFSLTEAFF. The chain links TRBV5-1 to TRBJ1-1; D is possibly TRBD1 (6 bases). V lost 0 bases to trimming and J lost 5 bases, with 17 bases between them. This CDR3 contains 16 residues. Germline lookup yields CDR1 SGHRS and CDR2 YFSETQ.

There are many counts of this clonotype. The chain employs TRBV7-9 and TRBJ1-5, with unresolved D. CDR1 is SEHNR and CDR2 is FQNEAQ in the germline V gene (reference sequence). The CDR3 sequence is 10 residues long. V lost 0 bases and J lost 11, with 2 bases in between. The CDR3 reads CASSLASQHF. CDR3 bases: TGTGCCAGCAGCTTAGCGTCCCAGCATTTT.

Only a few counts were recorded for this clonotype. J is TRBJ2-2 and V is TRBV4-3; D not certain. V shed 0 bases and J shed 1 base, with 12 bases lying between them. The CDR3 length is 17 residues. Germline lookup yields CDR1 LGHNA and CDR2 YSLEER. The CDR3 nucleotides are TGCGCCAGCAGCCAAGATTGGCGGAATGGGAACACCGGGGAGCTGTTTTTT. It is translated as CASSQDWRNGNTGELFF.

Notes on this clonotype: At one end the junction does not follow the germline gene, possibly because of a read error. V is TRBV20-1 and J is TRBJ2-7; no definite D call. The germline V gene encodes CDR1 DFQATT and CDR2 SNEGSKA (reference sequence). This CDR3 contains 13 residues. DNA for the CDR3: TGCAGTGCTAGAGCTGACGTTAACTACGAGCACTACTTC. It encodes CSARADVNYEHYF.

This clonotype was observed many times. This chain connects TRBV4-3 to TRBJ1-6, with 7 bases lining up with TRBD1. The CDR3 has 15 amino acids. Germline V lookup: CDR1 LGHNA, CDR2 YSLEER. V lost 3 bases and J lost 10; bases outside the gene matches: 9. The CDR3 spells CASSQTGQANSPLHF. CDR3 sequence (DNA): TGCGCCAGCAGCCAGACTGGACAGGCAAACTCACCCCTCCACTTT.

The CDR3 sequence: CASRGQGARWYEQYF. CDR3 coding DNA: TGTGCCAGCAGGGGACAGGGGGCGCGATGGTACGAGCAGTACTTC. The V call is TRBV6-2 or TRBV6-3, the J call TRBJ2-7, with TRBD1 matching over 12 bases. Germline V gene sequence: CDR1 MNHEY, CDR2 SVGEGT. Losses at the gene ends were 6 bases for V and 4 bases for J; bases not matched to a gene: 7. The CDR3 is 15 residues long.

At least ten counts were recorded for this clonotype. This chain links TRBV19 with TRBJ1-2; D is unclear. This CDR3 contains 16 residues. Per the germline V gene, CDR1 is LNHDA and CDR2 is SQIVND (reference sequence). V lost 7 bases, J lost 7 bases, and 25 bases lay in between. CDR3 amino acids: CASTWKGLSRVSGYTF. The CDR3 bases are TGTGCCAGTACCTGGAAGGGTTTGTCTCGTGTTAGTGGCTACACCTTC.

This rearrangement joins TRBV7-2 to TRBJ1-6, with 8 bases lining up with TRBD1. Germline V gene lookup returns CDR1 SGHTA and CDR2 FQGNSA. The CDR3 is 14 amino acids. V was pared by 4 bases and J by 8 bases, with 4 bases of the junction left unmatched. The CDR3 nucleotides are TGTGCCAGCAGCTCGGACAGGGTGGATTCACCCCTCCACTTT. Its protein product is CASSSDRVDSPLHF.

The table lists this clonotype with many counts. V and J are TRBV12-3 or TRBV12-4 and TRBJ1-1; D is undetermined. Trimming stripped 4 bases from V and 1 base from J, with 7 bases between. The CDR3 has 13 amino acids. The CDR3 nucleotides are TGTGCCAGCAGTTCAAAGGCGAACACTGAAGCTTTCTTT. Translated: CASSSKANTEAFF.

This sequence joins TRBV29-1 and TRBJ1-1; D unresolved. The CDR3 is made up of 12 amino acids. Per the germline V gene, CDR1 is SQVTM and CDR2 is ANQGSEA. Trimming removed 8 bases at V and 0 bases at J, with 10 bases between. The CDR3 protein is CSSDGVNTEAFF. CDR3 in DNA: TGCAGCAGTGATGGGGTGAACACTGAAGCTTTCTTT.

In this sample, this clonotype turned up once. The rearrangement links TRBV11-1 to TRBJ2-5; D uncertain. Germline lookup yields CDR1 SGHAT and CDR2 FQDESV (reference sequence). This CDR3 contains 13 residues. V lost 9 bases, J lost 5 bases, and 16 bases lay in between. In nucleotides, the CDR3 is TGTGCCAGTAGTATTAGTTATATGGAGACCCAGTACTTC. This encodes CASSISYMETQYF.